The rows below give T cell receptor beta chains drawn from one sample of a study of human T cells and chemical hapten exposure. TCRdb passed the RACE reads through MiXCR, listing each CDR3 protein once. The sample carries 300,000 to 400,000 distinct CDR3 sequences, approximately 5% recorded once. The source material was whole blood, sampled in connection with sensitization to the hapten diphenylcyclopropenone (DPC). These receptor sequences come from a woman between 50 and 59 years old with alopecia areata. Some clones in this sample may be carry-over from other donors' samples. CDR3s include the opening cysteine and the closing phenylalanine or tryptophan. Fields, in order: CDR3 DNA, CDR3 protein, clone size, J gene, D gene, V gene. A D gene is named only where the DNA matches it firmly. Clone size appears in some rows only: once, few, many, or a class for an expanded clone.

CDR3nt: TGTGCCACCAGTGACCCCCTCTCCTCCACCCCAGATACGCAGTATTTT; CDR3aa: CATSDPLSSTPDTQYF; abundance: many; j_gene: TRBJ2-3; d_gene: NA; v_gene: TRBV24-1
CDR3nt: TGTGCCAGCAGCGGAATCCCGCTAGCGGGGGGGTCTACAGATACGCAGTATTTT; CDR3aa: CASSGIPLAGGSTDTQYF; abundance: many; j_gene: TRBJ2-3; d_gene: TRBD2; v_gene: TRBV25-1
CDR3nt: TGCAGCGCTCGACAGGGCGTAGACTCTGGGGCCAACGTCCTGACTTTC; CDR3aa: CSARQGVDSGANVLTF; abundance: few; j_gene: TRBJ2-6; d_gene: TRBD1; v_gene: TRBV29-1
CDR3nt: TGTGCCAGCAGCTCTACAGGACAGGCCCACGAGCAGTACTTC; CDR3aa: CASSSTGQAHEQYF; abundance: few; j_gene: TRBJ2-7; d_gene: TRBD1; v_gene: TRBV5-4
CDR3nt: TGTGCCAGCAGCCAAGTGTCGCGGAGCGGCCAGTACTTC; CDR3aa: CASSQVSRSGQYF; abundance: NA; j_gene: TRBJ2-5; d_gene: NA; v_gene: TRBV3-1
CDR3nt: TGTGCCAGCAGCCGCGGGGGCGCGTCCTACGAGCAGTACTTC; CDR3aa: CASSRGGASYEQYF; abundance: few; j_gene: TRBJ2-7; d_gene: NA; v_gene: TRBV3-1
CDR3nt: TGTGCCAGCAGCTTATCTACAGGGGCCATAGAAGCTTTCTTT; CDR3aa: CASSLSTGAIEAFF; abundance: NA; j_gene: TRBJ1-1; d_gene: TRBD1; v_gene: TRBV13
CDR3nt: TGCAGCGCCTCTCGGGGTAGCCAAGAGACCCAGTACTTC; CDR3aa: CSASRGSQETQYF; abundance: few; j_gene: TRBJ2-5; d_gene: NA; v_gene: TRBV29-1
CDR3nt: TGTGCCACCCAACCGGGTTCTGGCAATCAGCCCCAGCATTTT; CDR3aa: CATQPGSGNQPQHF; abundance: few; j_gene: TRBJ1-5; d_gene: NA; v_gene: TRBV24-1
CDR3nt: TGTGCCAGCGGTGGCCCCTCTGGGGCCAACGTCCTGACTTTC; CDR3aa: CASGGPSGANVLTF; abundance: many; j_gene: TRBJ2-6; d_gene: NA; v_gene: TRBV12-3/TRBV12-4
CDR3nt: TGTGCCAGCAGTTTTTTGGCTGAAGCTTTCTTT; CDR3aa: CASSFLAEAFF; abundance: many; j_gene: TRBJ1-1; d_gene: NA; v_gene: TRBV12-3/TRBV12-4
CDR3nt: TGTGCCAGCAGCCCCACTAACCAAGAGACCCAGTACTTC; CDR3aa: CASSPTNQETQYF; abundance: many; j_gene: TRBJ2-5; d_gene: NA; v_gene: TRBV7-2
CDR3nt: TGTGCCAGCAGCTTGCAGAGGGCAGAGAATGAAAAACTGTTTTTT; CDR3aa: CASSLQRAENEKLFF; abundance: few; j_gene: TRBJ1-4; d_gene: NA; v_gene: TRBV7-9
CDR3nt: TGTGCCAGCTCACCGGACAGTCAAGAAAAACTGTTTTTT; CDR3aa: CASSPDSQEKLFF; abundance: few; j_gene: TRBJ1-4; d_gene: NA; v_gene: TRBV18
CDR3nt: TGCGCCAGCAGCTTGGGGGCTAGCGGGAGCTCCTACAATGAGCAGTTCTTC; CDR3aa: CASSLGASGSSYNEQFF; abundance: many; j_gene: TRBJ2-1; d_gene: TRBD2; v_gene: TRBV5-1
CDR3nt: TGTGCCAGCAGTTTAAGTAGCGGGTCTGAAGCTTTCTTT; CDR3aa: CASSLSSGSEAFF; abundance: many; j_gene: TRBJ1-1; d_gene: NA; v_gene: TRBV27
CDR3nt: TGCAGCGTTGAAGGGACTGTGAACACTGAAGCTTTCTTT; CDR3aa: CSVEGTVNTEAFF; abundance: NA; j_gene: TRBJ1-1; d_gene: NA; v_gene: TRBV29-1
CDR3nt: TGTGCCAGCAGCCTAGTATCGCGGGGGGACTACGAGCAGTACTTC; CDR3aa: CASSLVSRGDYEQYF; abundance: once; j_gene: TRBJ2-7; d_gene: TRBD2; v_gene: TRBV13
CDR3nt: TGTGCCAGCAGTACGGGGACCCAGAAGTTCTTC; CDR3aa: CASSTGTQKFF; abundance: many; j_gene: TRBJ2-1; d_gene: NA; v_gene: TRBV2
CDR3nt: TGTGCCAGCAGTTCTAGGGGGACATATTTAGCCAAAAACATTCAGTACTTC; CDR3aa: CASSSRGTYLAKNIQYF; abundance: many; j_gene: TRBJ2-4; d_gene: NA; v_gene: TRBV27
CDR3nt: TGTGCCAGCAGCACTCGACAGGGAAAATACACTGAAGCTTTCTTT; CDR3aa: CASSTRQGKYTEAFF; abundance: few; j_gene: TRBJ1-1; d_gene: TRBD1; v_gene: TRBV7-2
CDR3nt: TGTGCCAGCAGCTTGGCCCAGCGGGAGGAGCTCTTC; CDR3aa: CASSLAQREELF; abundance: many; j_gene: TRBJ2-1; d_gene: TRBD2; v_gene: TRBV5-6
CDR3nt: TGTGCCAGCAGTTACCGGACAGGGGGAAATCAGCCCCAGCATTTT; CDR3aa: CASSYRTGGNQPQHF; abundance: few; j_gene: TRBJ1-5; d_gene: TRBD1; v_gene: TRBV6-5
CDR3nt: TGTGCCAGCAGCCAAGATTGGCAGCTAGAGCAGTACTTC; CDR3aa: CASSQDWQLEQYF; abundance: few; j_gene: TRBJ2-7; d_gene: NA; v_gene: TRBV4-2
CDR3nt: TGTGCCAGTAGTACCTACATAGGACCCGCCGAGCAGTACTTC; CDR3aa: CASSTYIGPAEQYF; abundance: NA; j_gene: TRBJ2-7; d_gene: NA; v_gene: TRBV19
CDR3nt: TGCAGTGCGGAAGGCCGGAGAAATGAGCAGTTCTTC; CDR3aa: CSAEGRRNEQFF; abundance: many; j_gene: TRBJ2-1; d_gene: NA; v_gene: TRBV20-1
CDR3nt: TGTGCCAGCTCACCACCTAATCCAGGGAGGGGCACTGAAGCTTTCTTT; CDR3aa: CASSPPNPGRGTEAFF; abundance: many; j_gene: TRBJ1-1; d_gene: NA; v_gene: TRBV18
CDR3nt: TGCAGCGTGGGGCCCAGCGGGAGCCCCAATGAGCAGTTCTTC; CDR3aa: CSVGPSGSPNEQFF; abundance: many; j_gene: TRBJ2-1; d_gene: TRBD2; v_gene: TRBV29-1
CDR3nt: TGCAGTGCTGCGGACAGGGGTGGAAATTCACCCCTCCACTTT; CDR3aa: CSAADRGGNSPLHF; abundance: few; j_gene: TRBJ1-6; d_gene: TRBD1; v_gene: TRBV20-1
CDR3nt: TGTGCCAGCAGCCCGACCCTCGGCGAGCAGTACTTC; CDR3aa: CASSPTLGEQYF; abundance: many; j_gene: TRBJ2-7; d_gene: NA; v_gene: TRBV5-6
CDR3nt: TGCGCCAGCAGCTATGACGGTACCTACGAGCAGTACTTC; CDR3aa: CASSYDGTYEQYF; abundance: few; j_gene: TRBJ2-7; d_gene: NA; v_gene: TRBV5-1
CDR3nt: TGTGCCAGCAGCGATGGGATATGGGACACGGGAAACACCATATATTTT; CDR3aa: CASSDGIWDTGNTIYF; abundance: many; j_gene: TRBJ1-3; d_gene: NA; v_gene: TRBV7-9
CDR3nt: TGTGCCAGCAGTTTATTTGGCTTCCAAGAGACCCAGTACTTC; CDR3aa: CASSLFGFQETQYF; abundance: few; j_gene: TRBJ2-5; d_gene: NA; v_gene: TRBV12-3/TRBV12-4
CDR3nt: TGTGCCAGCAACCACGGTCAGGGGGCATACGAGCAGTACTTC; CDR3aa: CASNHGQGAYEQYF; abundance: many; j_gene: TRBJ2-7; d_gene: TRBD1; v_gene: TRBV4-2
CDR3nt: TGCAGTGCCTTGGGAGGCGGGGGGCGACACAATGAGCAGTTCTTC; CDR3aa: CSALGGGGRHNEQFF; abundance: many; j_gene: TRBJ2-1; d_gene: TRBD2; v_gene: TRBV20-1
CDR3nt: TGTGCCAGCAGCTTAGGAAGTGAGCAGTTCTTC; CDR3aa: CASSLGSEQFF; abundance: many; j_gene: TRBJ2-1; d_gene: NA; v_gene: TRBV12-3/TRBV12-4
CDR3nt: TGCAGTGCTAGAGATTCGGCCCGAAATTCCTACGAGCAGTACTTC; CDR3aa: CSARDSARNSYEQYF; abundance: many; j_gene: TRBJ2-7; d_gene: NA; v_gene: TRBV20-1
CDR3nt: TGTGCCAGCAGCGTAAGACTAGCGGGGGCCGCGAGCTCCTACAATGAGCAGTTCTTC; CDR3aa: CASSVRLAGAASSYNEQFF; abundance: NA; j_gene: TRBJ2-1; d_gene: TRBD2; v_gene: TRBV9
CDR3nt: TGCAGTGTCATGCCGGGGGGCTATGGAAACACCATATATTTT; CDR3aa: CSVMPGGYGNTIYF; abundance: few; j_gene: TRBJ1-3; d_gene: NA; v_gene: TRBV20-1
CDR3nt: TGTGCCAGCAGCTTAGAGAGCAGGGGCTGGCATGGCTACACCTTC; CDR3aa: CASSLESRGWHGYTF; abundance: many; j_gene: TRBJ1-2; d_gene: NA; v_gene: TRBV7-9
CDR3nt: TGTGCCATCAGTGAGACAGGGATACACGAGCAGTACTTC; CDR3aa: CAISETGIHEQYF; abundance: many; j_gene: TRBJ2-7; d_gene: NA; v_gene: TRBV10-3
CDR3nt: TGTGCCAGCAGCCACAGGGAGGGGTCCTACGAGCAGTACTTC; CDR3aa: CASSHREGSYEQYF; abundance: NA; j_gene: TRBJ2-7; d_gene: NA; v_gene: TRBV6-6
CDR3nt: TGCAGCGCTGTCGGGTCCTTTGAAGCTTTCTTT; CDR3aa: CSAVGSFEAFF; abundance: many; j_gene: TRBJ1-1; d_gene: NA; v_gene: TRBV29-1
CDR3nt: TGCAGCGCCGAAGGGACAGGGCCTGAAGCTTTCTTT; CDR3aa: CSAEGTGPEAFF; abundance: many; j_gene: TRBJ1-1; d_gene: TRBD1; v_gene: TRBV29-1